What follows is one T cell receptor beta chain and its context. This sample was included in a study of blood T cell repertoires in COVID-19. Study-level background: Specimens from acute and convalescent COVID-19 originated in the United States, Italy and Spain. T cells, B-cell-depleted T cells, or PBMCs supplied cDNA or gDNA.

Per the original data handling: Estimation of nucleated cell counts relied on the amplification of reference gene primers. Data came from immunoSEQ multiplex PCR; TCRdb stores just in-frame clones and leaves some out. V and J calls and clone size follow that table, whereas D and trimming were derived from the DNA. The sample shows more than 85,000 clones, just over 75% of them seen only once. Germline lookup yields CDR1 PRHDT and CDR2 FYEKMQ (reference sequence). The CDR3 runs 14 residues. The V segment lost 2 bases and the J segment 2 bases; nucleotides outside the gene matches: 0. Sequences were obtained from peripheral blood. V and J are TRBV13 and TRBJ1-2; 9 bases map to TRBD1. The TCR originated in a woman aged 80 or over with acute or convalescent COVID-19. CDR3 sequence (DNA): TGTGCCAGCAGCTTAACAGGGGGCAACTATGGCTACACCTTC. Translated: CASSLTGGNYGYTF.